What follows describes a single T cell receptor (beta chain). Its specificity is not known. Assay runs were performed at deep level. Data came from immunoSEQ multiplex PCR; TCRdb stores just in-frame clones and leaves some out. The table records around 2.5 million clones, approximately 94% of them present only once. The CDR3 is 15 residues long. Germline assignment: CDR1 KGHSH and CDR2 LQKENI. The germline V and J ends were trimmed by 1 base and 3 bases, with 12 bases remaining between them. The sample is drawn from a study of shared clonotypes between healthy human individuals. For the study at large: A couple of women and a few men aged 18 to 49 served as donors.

Study-wide results and caveats: When naive CD4 clonotypes were compared across a few donors, roughly 4.9% were shared.

The chain employs TRBV18 and TRBJ1-1; tentatively, D is TRBD1 (5 bases). Material: naive CD4+ T cells from PBMCs. As to subset: CD45RA+ positively selected. The clonotype comes from a man younger than 35 in good health. Some clones in this sample may be carry-over from other donors' samples. For the CDR3, the DNA is TGTGCCAGCTCACCACAGGGGAGGAGGGACACTGAAGCTTTCTTT. Protein product: CASSPQGRRDTEAFF.